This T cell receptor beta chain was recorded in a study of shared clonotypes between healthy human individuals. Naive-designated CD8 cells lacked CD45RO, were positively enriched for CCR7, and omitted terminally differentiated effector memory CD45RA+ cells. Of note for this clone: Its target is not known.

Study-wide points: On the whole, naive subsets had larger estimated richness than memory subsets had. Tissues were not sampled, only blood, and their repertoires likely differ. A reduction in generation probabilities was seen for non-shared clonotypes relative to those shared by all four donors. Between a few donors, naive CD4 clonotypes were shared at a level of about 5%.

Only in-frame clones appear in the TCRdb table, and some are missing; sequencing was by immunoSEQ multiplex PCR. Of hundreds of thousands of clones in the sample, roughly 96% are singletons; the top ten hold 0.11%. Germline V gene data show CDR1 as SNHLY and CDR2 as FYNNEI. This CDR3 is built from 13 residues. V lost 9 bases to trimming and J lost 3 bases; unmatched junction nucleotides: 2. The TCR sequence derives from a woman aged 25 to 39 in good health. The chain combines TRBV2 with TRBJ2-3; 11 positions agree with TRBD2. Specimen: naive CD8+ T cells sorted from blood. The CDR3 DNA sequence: TGTGCCAGGGGACTAGCGGCGACAGATACGCAGTATTTT. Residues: CARGLAATDTQYF.